This T cell receptor beta chain was recovered during a study of cytomegalovirus exposure and HLA in healthy donors. Profiling relied on immunoSEQ multiplex PCR, and the TCRdb table lists in-frame clones only, not all of them. Of approximately 76,000 clones detected, approximately 94% appear once; the ten largest clones hold 3.3%. Trimming at V came to 1 base and at J to 5 bases, leaving 6 bases not matched to a gene. The CDR3 length is 15 residues. Germline assignment: CDR1 MNHNY and CDR2 SVGAGI (reference sequence). The chain is built from TRBV6-6 and TRBJ2-7, with 9 bases matching TRBD2. Sequenced material: PBMCs. The source is a young woman in good health and CMV-seropositive. The CDR3 sequence: CASSYYAGGVNEQYF. The CDR3 DNA is TGTGCCAGCAGTTACTACGCGGGAGGGGTCAACGAGCAGTACTTC.